The T cell receptor (beta chain) described here comes from a study of technical replicates of blood from a few donors. This clone was detected once. V gave up 4 bases and J gave up 5 bases; unmatched junction bases: 8. The CDR3 runs to 16 residues. This table comes from immunoSEQ multiplex PCR, and its TCRdb copy is limited to in-frame clones, with some not included. In the table there are roughly 60,000 clones, 85% to 95% of which are singletons. This TCR was sampled from a human donor in good health. Some clones in this sample may be carry-over from other donors' samples. The V and J genes are TRBV23-1 and TRBJ2-5, with 12 bases matching TRBD2. TRBV23-1 is an ORF; its function is uncertain. Input material: PBMCs. For the CDR3, the DNA is TGCGCCAGCAGTCCTGCTAGCGGGAGGGCCCGGGAGACCCAGTACTTC. Translating it yields CASSPASGRARETQYF.